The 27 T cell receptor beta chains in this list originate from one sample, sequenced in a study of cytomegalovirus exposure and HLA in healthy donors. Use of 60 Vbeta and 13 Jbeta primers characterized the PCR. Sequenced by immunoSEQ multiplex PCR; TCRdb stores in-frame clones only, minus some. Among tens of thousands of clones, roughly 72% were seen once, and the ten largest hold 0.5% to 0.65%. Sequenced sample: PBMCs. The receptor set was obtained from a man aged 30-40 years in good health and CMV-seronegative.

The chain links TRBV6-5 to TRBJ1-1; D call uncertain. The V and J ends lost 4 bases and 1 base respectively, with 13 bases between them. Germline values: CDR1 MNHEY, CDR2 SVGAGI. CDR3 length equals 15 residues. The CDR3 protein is CASSSGEGRNTEAFF. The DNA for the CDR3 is TGTGCCAGCAGTTCTGGGGAGGGCAGGAACACTGAAGCTTTCTTT.

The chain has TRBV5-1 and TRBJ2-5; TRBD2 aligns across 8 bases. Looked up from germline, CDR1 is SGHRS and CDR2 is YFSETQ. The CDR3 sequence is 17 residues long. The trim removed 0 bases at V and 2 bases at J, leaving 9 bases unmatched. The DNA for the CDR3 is TGCGCCAGCAGCTTGGGGATTGGCGGGGGGCCACAAGAGACCCAGTACTTC. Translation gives CASSLGIGGGPQETQYF.

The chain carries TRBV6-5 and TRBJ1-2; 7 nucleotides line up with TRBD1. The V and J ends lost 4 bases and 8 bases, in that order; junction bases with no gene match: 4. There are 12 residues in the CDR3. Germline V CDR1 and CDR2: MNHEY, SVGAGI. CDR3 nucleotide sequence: TGTGCCAGCAGTTCGACAGGGAACGGCTACACCTTC. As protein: CASSSTGNGYTF.

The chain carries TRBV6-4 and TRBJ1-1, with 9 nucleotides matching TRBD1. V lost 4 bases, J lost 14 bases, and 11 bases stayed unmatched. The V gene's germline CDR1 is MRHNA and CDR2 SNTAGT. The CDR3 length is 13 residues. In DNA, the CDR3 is TGTGCCAGCAGTGCCGAACGGGACAGGGTGCAATTCTTT. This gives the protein CASSAERDRVQFF.

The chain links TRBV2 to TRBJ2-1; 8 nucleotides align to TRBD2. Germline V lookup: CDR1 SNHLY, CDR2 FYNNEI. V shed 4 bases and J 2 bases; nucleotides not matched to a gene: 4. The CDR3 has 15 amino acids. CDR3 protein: CASSVPAGAYNEQFF. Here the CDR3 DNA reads TGTGCCAGCAGTGTGCCAGCGGGGGCCTACAATGAGCAGTTCTTC.

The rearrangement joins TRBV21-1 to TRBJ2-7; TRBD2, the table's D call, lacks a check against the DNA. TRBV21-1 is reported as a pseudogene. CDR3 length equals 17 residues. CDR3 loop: CASSKVGLAGVKYEQYV. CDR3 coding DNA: TGTGCCAGCAGCAAAGTAGGACTAGCGGGAGTCAAATACGAGCAGTACGTC.

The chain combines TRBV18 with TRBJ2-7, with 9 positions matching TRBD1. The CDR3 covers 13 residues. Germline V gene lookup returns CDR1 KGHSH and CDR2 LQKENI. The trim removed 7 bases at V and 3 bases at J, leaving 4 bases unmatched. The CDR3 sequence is CASYPGQGYEQYF. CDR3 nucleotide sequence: TGTGCCAGCTACCCGGGACAGGGCTACGAGCAGTACTTC.

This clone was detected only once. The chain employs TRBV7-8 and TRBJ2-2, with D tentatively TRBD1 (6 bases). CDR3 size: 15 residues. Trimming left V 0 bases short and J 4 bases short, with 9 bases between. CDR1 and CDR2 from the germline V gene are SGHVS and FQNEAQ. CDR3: CASSLAGTITGELFF. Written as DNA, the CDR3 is TGTGCCAGCAGCTTAGCCGGGACAATCACCGGGGAGCTGTTTTTT.

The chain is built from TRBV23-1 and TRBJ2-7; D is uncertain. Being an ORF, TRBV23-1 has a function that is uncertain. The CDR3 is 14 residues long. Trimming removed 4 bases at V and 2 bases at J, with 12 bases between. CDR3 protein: CASSRNSSPYEQYF. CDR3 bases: TGCGCCAGCAGTCGGAACAGTAGTCCCTACGAGCAGTACTTC.

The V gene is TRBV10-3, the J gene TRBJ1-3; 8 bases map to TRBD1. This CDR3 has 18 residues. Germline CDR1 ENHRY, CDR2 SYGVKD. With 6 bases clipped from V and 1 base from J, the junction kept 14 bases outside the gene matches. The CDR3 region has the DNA TGTGCCATCAGCGCAGAGTTTAGCAGGGGGCAATCTGGAAACACCATATATTTT. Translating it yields CAISAEFSRGQSGNTIYF.

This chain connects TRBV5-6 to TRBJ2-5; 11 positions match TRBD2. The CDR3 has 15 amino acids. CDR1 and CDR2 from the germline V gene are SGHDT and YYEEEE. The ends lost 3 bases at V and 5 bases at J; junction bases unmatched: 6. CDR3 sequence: CASSYLAGGRETQYF. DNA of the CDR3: TGTGCCAGCAGCTACTTAGCGGGGGGGCGTGAGACCCAGTACTTC. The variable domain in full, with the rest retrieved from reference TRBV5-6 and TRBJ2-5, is DAGVTQSPTHLIKTRGQQVTLRCSPKSGHDTVSWYQQALGQGPQFIFQYYEEEERQRGNFPDRFSGHQFPNYSSELNVNALLLGDSALYLCASSYLAGGRETQYFGPGTRLLVL.

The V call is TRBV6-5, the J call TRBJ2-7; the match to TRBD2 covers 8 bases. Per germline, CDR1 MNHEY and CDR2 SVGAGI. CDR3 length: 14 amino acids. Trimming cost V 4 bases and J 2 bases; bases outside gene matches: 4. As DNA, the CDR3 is TGTGCCAGCAGTTCCCGGGAGGGCCCCTACGAGCAGTACTTC. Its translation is CASSSREGPYEQYF.

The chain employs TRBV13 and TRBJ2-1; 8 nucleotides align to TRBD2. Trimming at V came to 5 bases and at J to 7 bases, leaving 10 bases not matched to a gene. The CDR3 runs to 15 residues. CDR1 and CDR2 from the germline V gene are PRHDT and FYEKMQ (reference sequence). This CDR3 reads CASSPREGQRNEQFF. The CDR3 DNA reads TGTGCCAGCAGCCCACGGGAGGGCCAGAGGAATGAGCAGTTCTTC.

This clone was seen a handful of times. This CDR3 is CASSRGGQANYGYTF. The CDR3 DNA is TGTGCCAGCAGCCGAGGTGGACAGGCTAACTATGGCTACACCTTC. The rearrangement uses TRBV6-1 and TRBJ1-2; 7 nucleotides agree with TRBD1. In germline, CDR1 is MNHNS, CDR2 SASEGT. Losses at the gene ends were 6 bases for V and 0 bases for J; bases not matched to a gene: 7. This CDR3 is built from 15 residues.

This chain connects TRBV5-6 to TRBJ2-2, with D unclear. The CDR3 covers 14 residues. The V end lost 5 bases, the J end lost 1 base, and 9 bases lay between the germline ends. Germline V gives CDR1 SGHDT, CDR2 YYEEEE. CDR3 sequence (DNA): TGTGCCAGCAGTCTTATAGTGAACACCGGGGAGCTGTTTTTT. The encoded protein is CASSLIVNTGELFF. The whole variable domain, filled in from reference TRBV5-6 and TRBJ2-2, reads DAGVTQSPTHLIKTRGQQVTLRCSPKSGHDTVSWYQQALGQGPQFIFQYYEEEERQRGNFPDRFSGHQFPNYSSELNVNALLLGDSALYLCASSLIVNTGELFFGEGSRLTVL.

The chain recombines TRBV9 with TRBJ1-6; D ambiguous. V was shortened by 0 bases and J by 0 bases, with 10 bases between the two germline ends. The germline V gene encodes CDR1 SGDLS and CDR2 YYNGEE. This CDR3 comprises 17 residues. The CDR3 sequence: CASSVGASSSYNSPLHF. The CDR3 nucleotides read TGTGCCAGCAGCGTAGGGGCAAGTAGCTCCTATAATTCACCCCTCCACTTT. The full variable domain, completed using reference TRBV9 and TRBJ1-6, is DSGVTQTPKHLITATGQRVTLRCSPRSGDLSVYWYQQSLDQGLQFLIQYYNGEERAKGNILERFSAQQFPDLHSELNLSSLELGDSALYFCASSVGASSSYNSPLHFGNGTRLTVT.

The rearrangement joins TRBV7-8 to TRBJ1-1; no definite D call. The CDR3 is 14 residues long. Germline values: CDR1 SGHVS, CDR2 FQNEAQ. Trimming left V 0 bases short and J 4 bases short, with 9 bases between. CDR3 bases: TGTGCCAGCAGCTTAGCTCTTTCGGTCACTGAAGCTTTCTTT. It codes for CASSLALSVTEAFF.

CDR3 amino acids: CASSLALWVLAGESFGYNEQFF. Here the CDR3 DNA reads TGTGCCAGCAGCTTAGCGCTTTGGGTACTAGCGGGAGAATCCTTCGGGTACAATGAGCAGTTCTTC. The genes are TRBV7-2 and TRBJ2-1, with 11 bases fitting TRBD2. Trimming took 0 bases from V and 4 from J; bases not matched to a gene: 20. This CDR3 has 22 amino acids. Germline V lookup: CDR1 SGHTA, CDR2 FQGNSA.

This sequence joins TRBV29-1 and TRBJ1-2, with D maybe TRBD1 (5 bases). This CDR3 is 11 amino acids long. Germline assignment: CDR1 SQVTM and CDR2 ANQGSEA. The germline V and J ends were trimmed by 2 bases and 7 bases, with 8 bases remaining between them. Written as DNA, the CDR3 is TGCAGCGTTGAATCCCAGGGTGGCTACACCTTC. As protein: CSVESQGGYTF.

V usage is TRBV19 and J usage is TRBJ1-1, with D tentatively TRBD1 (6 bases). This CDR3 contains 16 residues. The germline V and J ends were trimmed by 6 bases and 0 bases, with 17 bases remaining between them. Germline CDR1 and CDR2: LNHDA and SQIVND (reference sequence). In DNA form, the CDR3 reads TGTGCCAGTAGGGGGATTCGGACAGCAGTGAACACTGAAGCTTTCTTT. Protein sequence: CASRGIRTAVNTEAFF.

The CDR3 loop is CASSFLVRGGTSGSEQFF. DNA for the CDR3: TGCGCCAGCAGCTTTTTGGTTAGGGGGGGGACTAGCGGGAGTGAGCAGTTCTTC. The V and J genes are TRBV5-1 and TRBJ2-1; 14 bases are a match to TRBD2. Germline V lookup: CDR1 SGHRS, CDR2 YFSETQ. V was pared by 2 bases and J by 9 bases, with 13 bases of the junction left unmatched. The CDR3 loop spans 18 amino acids.

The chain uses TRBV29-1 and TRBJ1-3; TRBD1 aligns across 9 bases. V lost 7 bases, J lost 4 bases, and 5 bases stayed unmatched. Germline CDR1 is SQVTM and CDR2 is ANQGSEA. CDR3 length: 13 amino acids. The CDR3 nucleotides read TGCAGCGCCTACGGACAGGGGGGAAACACCATATATTTT. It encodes CSAYGQGGNTIYF. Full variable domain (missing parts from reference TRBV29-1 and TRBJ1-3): SAVISQKPSRDICQRGTSLTIQCQVDSQVTMMFWYRQQPGQSLTLIATANQGSEATYESGFVIDKFPISRPNLTFSTLTVSNMSPEDSSIYLCSAYGQGGNTIYFGEGSWLTVV.

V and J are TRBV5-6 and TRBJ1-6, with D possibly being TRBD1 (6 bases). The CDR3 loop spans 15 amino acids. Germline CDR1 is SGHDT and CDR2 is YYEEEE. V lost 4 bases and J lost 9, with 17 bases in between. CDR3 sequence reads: CASSRTDRFGSPLHF. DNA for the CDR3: TGTGCCAGCAGCCGAACGGACAGATTTGGTTCACCCCTCCACTTT.

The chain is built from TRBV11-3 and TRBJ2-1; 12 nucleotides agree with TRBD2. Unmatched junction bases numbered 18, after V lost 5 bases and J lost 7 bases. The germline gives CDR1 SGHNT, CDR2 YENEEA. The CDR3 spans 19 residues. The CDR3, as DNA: TGTGCCAGCAGCATATACGGGATTCTAACCGGGACTAGCGGGAATGAGCAGTTCTTC. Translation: CASSIYGILTGTSGNEQFF.

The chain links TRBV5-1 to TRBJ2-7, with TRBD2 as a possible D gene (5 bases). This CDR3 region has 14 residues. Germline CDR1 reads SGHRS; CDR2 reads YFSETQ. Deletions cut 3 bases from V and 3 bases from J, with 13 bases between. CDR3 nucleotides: TGCGCCAGCAGCTGGGAGAGGGTAGGCTACGAGCAGTACTTC. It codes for CASSWERVGYEQYF.

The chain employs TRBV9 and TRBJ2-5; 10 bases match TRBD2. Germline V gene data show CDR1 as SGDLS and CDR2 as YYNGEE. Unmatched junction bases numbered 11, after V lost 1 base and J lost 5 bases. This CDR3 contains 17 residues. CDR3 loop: CASSVSGAGGLGETQYF. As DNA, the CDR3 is TGTGCCAGCAGCGTATCCGGAGCGGGGGGGCTCGGGGAGACCCAGTACTTC.

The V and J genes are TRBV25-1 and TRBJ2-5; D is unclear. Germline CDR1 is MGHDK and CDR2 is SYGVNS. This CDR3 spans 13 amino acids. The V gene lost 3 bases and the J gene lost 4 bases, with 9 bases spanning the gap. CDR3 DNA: TGTGCCAGCAGTGATCCTATAGCAGAGACCCAGTACTTC. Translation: CASSDPIAETQYF.